One sample yielded the 14 T cell receptor beta chains listed below, sequenced in a study of blood T cell repertoires in COVID-19. Sequencing used immunoSEQ multiplex PCR; TCRdb keeps in-frame clones, though not all of them. Among about 530,000 clones listed, 85% to 90% were seen once. Material for sequencing was peripheral blood. These receptors all stem from a woman aged 45-60 years with COVID-19, enrolled during active disease.

V is TRBV11-3 and J is TRBJ2-7; 9 bases match TRBD2. The length of the CDR3 is 16 residues. Germline V lookup: CDR1 SGHNT, CDR2 YENEEA. V shed 0 bases, J shed 4 bases, and the junction held 7 bases outside the gene matches. CDR3 coding DNA: TGTGCCAGCAGCTTAGAGCGGGGGGGCGGTGAGTACGAGCAGTACTTC. Protein: CASSLERGGGEYEQYF.

This clone was recorded only once. This may arise from a read error, as a much more abundant clone is one base away. This chain connects TRBV12-3 or TRBV12-4 to TRBJ2-5; D remains unclear. The CDR3 covers 11 residues. The V gene lost 5 bases and the J gene lost 2 bases, with 3 bases spanning the gap. The CDR3 nucleotides are TGTGCCAGCAGTGTACAAGAGACCCAGTACTTC. Translation: CASSVQETQYF.

The chain joins TRBV3-1 (or the pseudogene TRBV3-2) to TRBJ2-1; D is ambiguous. The germline V gene encodes CDR1 LGHDT and CDR2 YNNKEL (reference sequence). The CDR3 is 12 residues long. V shed 4 bases and J shed 9 bases, with 10 bases lying between them. In DNA, the CDR3 is TGTGCCAGCAGCCTACTCGTCTCTGAGCAGTTCTTC. Residues: CASSLLVSEQFF.

The chain combines TRBV5-1 with TRBJ2-7; perhaps TRBD2 as D (5 bases). This CDR3 spans 15 amino acids. CDR1 is SGHRS and CDR2 is YFSETQ in the germline V gene. Trimming took 1 base from V and 3 from J, leaving 14 bases between them. CDR3 loop: CASSLTPGDHYEQYF. CDR3 coding DNA: TGCGCCAGCAGCTTGACTCCCGGGGATCACTACGAGCAGTACTTC.

The chain joins TRBV5-1 to TRBJ1-2, with D maybe TRBD1 (6 bases). CDR1 is SGHRS and CDR2 is YFSETQ in the germline V gene. Trimming left V 4 bases short and J 6 bases short, with 16 bases between. The CDR3 runs to 14 residues. The CDR3 DNA reads TGCGCCAGCAGCGGAGAGGGAGGGGGACATGGCTACACCTTC. It translates to CASSGEGGGHGYTF.

V usage is TRBV6-5 and J usage is TRBJ1-2; no reliable D call. The germline V gene encodes CDR1 MNHEY and CDR2 SVGAGI. This CDR3 spans 14 amino acids. V lost 4 bases to trimming and J lost 1 base, with 10 bases between them. The CDR3 loop reads CASSSSSVNYGYTF. The CDR3 DNA sequence: TGTGCCAGCAGTTCCTCCTCCGTTAACTATGGCTACACCTTC.

The J gene is TRBJ1-1, the V gene TRBV19; TRBD1 aligns across 8 bases. The CDR3 is 13 amino acids. V lost 4 bases, J lost 11 bases, and 9 bases stayed unmatched. Germline loops: CDR1 LNHDA, CDR2 SQIVND (reference sequence). The CDR3 reads CASSKTGVNEAFF. CDR3 nucleotide sequence: TGTGCCAGTAGTAAGACAGGGGTAAACGAGGCTTTCTTT. The variable domain in full, with the rest retrieved from reference TRBV19 and TRBJ1-1, is DGGITQSPKYLFRKEGQNVTLSCEQNLNHDAMYWYRQDPGQGLRLIYYSQIVNDFQKGDIAEGYSVSREKKESFPLTVTSAQKNPTAFYLCASSKTGVNEAFFGQGTRLTVV.

The CDR3 DNA reads as TGTGCCAGCAGCTTAGGGGGCGCCGGGGGCTACACCTTC. Its protein is CASSLGGAGGYTF. The chain couples TRBV7-3 to TRBJ1-2; D is possibly TRBD1 (6 bases). Deletions cut 2 bases from V and 8 bases from J, with 12 bases between. The germline V gene has CDR1 SGHTA and CDR2 FQGTGA. The CDR3 consists of 13 residues. The full variable domain, in which reference TRBV7-3 and TRBJ1-2 provide the parts outside the CDR3, is GAGVSQTPSNKVTEKGKYVELRCDPISGHTALYWYRQSLGQGPEFLIYFQGTGAADDSGLPNDRFFAVRPEGSVSTLKIQRTERGDSAVYLCASSLGGAGGYTFGSGTRLTVV.

The chain employs TRBV20-1 and TRBJ1-2; D might be TRBD1 (6 bases). The CDR3 runs to 13 residues. Trimming left V 3 bases short and J 7 bases short, with 15 bases between. Per the germline V gene, CDR1 is DFQATT and CDR2 is SNEGSKA (reference sequence). The CDR3 reads CSASPGEGSGYTF. CDR3 in DNA: TGCAGTGCTAGTCCAGGGGAGGGCAGTGGCTACACCTTC.

CDR3 region: CASSFGTQGLDGYTF. CDR3 in DNA: TGTGCCAGCAGCTTCGGGACACAGGGGCTGGATGGCTACACCTTC. The chain couples TRBV5-6 to TRBJ1-2; 7 bases align to TRBD1. After removal of 2 bases from V and 6 bases from J, the junction contained 10 bases not matched to a gene. Germline assignment: CDR1 SGHDT and CDR2 YYEEEE. This CDR3 has 15 residues.

The chain couples TRBV28 to TRBJ1-5, with 7 bases fitting TRBD1. V dropped 7 bases and J dropped 7; count of bases not matched to a gene: 7. Germline CDR1 reads MDHEN; CDR2 reads SYDVKM. CDR3 length: 13 amino acids. The CDR3 here is CASKKGAVQPQHF. In nucleotides, the CDR3 is TGTGCCAGCAAGAAGGGGGCAGTGCAGCCCCAGCATTTT.

The J gene is TRBJ1-4, the V gene TRBV7-8; no firm D call. Germline loops: CDR1 SGHVS, CDR2 FQNEAQ. Trimming stripped 0 bases from V and 4 bases from J, with 12 bases between. The CDR3 covers 16 residues. CDR3 sequence (DNA): TGTGCCAGCAGCTTAGCCCCGCCAGGCCTTAATGAAAAACTGTTTTTT. This translates into CASSLAPPGLNEKLFF.

This sequence joins TRBV2 and TRBJ2-2, with 9 bases aligning to TRBD1. Unmatched junction bases numbered 10, after V lost 6 bases and J lost 8 bases. CDR1 is SNHLY and CDR2 is FYNNEI in the germline V gene. This CDR3 has 15 residues. CDR3 region: CASRADRGRAGELFF. Written as DNA, the CDR3 is TGTGCCAGCAGGGCCGACAGGGGGAGGGCGGGGGAGCTGTTTTTT.

This clone was seen a single time. V and J are TRBV6-5 and TRBJ2-2; weak D call: TRBD2 (7 bases). The V gene lost 7 bases and the J gene lost 4 bases, with 16 bases spanning the gap. The CDR3 has 15 residues. CDR1 and CDR2 from the germline V gene are MNHEY and SVGAGI. DNA for the CDR3: TGTGCCAGCAATCCGGGGGGCCTCGTCACCGGGGAGCTGTTTTTT. It translates to CASNPGGLVTGELFF.